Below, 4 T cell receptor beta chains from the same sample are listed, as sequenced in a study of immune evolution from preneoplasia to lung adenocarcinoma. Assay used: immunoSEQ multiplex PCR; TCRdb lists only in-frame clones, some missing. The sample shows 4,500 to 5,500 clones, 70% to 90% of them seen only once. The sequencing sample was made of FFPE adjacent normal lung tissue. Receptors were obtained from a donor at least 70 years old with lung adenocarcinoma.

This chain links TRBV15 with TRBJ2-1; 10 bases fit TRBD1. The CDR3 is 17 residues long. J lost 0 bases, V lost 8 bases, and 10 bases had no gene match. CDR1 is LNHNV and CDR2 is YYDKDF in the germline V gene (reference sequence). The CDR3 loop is CATGTGVSDSSYNEQFF. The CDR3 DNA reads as TGTGCCACCGGGACAGGGGTCTCCGATAGCTCCTACAATGAGCAGTTCTTC.

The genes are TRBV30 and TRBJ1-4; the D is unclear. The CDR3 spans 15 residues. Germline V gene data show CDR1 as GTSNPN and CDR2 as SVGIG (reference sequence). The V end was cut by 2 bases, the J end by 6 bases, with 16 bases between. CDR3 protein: CAWSPPSHGDEKLFF. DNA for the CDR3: TGTGCCTGGAGTCCACCCTCCCACGGCGATGAAAAACTGTTTTTT.

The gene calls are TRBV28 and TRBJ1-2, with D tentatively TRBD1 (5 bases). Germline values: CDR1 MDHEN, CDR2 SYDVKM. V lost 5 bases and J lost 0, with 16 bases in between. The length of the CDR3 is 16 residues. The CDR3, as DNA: TGTGCCAGCAGTCCACTAGGGGACCCCGCTAACTATGGCTACACCTTC. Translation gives CASSPLGDPANYGYTF.

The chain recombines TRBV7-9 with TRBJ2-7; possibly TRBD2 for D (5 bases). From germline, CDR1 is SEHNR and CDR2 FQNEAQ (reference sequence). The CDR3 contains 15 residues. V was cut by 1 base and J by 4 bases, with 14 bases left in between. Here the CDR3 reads CASSLGRDTDYEQYF. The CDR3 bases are TGTGCCAGCAGCTTAGGTCGGGATACGGATTACGAGCAGTACTTC.